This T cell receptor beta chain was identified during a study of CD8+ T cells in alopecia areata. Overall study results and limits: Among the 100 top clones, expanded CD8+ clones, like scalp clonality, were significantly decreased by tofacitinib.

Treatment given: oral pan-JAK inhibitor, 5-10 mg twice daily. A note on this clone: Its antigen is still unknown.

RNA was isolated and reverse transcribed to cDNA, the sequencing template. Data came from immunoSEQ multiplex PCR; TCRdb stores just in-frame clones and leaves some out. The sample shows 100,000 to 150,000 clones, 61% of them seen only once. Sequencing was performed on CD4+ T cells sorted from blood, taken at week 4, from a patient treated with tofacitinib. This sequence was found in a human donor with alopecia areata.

CDR3 bases: TGTGCCAGCAGTGATGGCAGGGGCGCCCTCTATAGCAATCAGCCCCAGCATTTT. It specifies CASSDGRGALYSNQPQHF. The chain links TRBV2 to TRBJ1-5; tentative D call: TRBD1 (6 bases). Germline values: CDR1 SNHLY, CDR2 FYNNEI. V lost 3 bases, J lost 0 bases, and 18 bases lay in between. This CDR3 region has 18 residues.